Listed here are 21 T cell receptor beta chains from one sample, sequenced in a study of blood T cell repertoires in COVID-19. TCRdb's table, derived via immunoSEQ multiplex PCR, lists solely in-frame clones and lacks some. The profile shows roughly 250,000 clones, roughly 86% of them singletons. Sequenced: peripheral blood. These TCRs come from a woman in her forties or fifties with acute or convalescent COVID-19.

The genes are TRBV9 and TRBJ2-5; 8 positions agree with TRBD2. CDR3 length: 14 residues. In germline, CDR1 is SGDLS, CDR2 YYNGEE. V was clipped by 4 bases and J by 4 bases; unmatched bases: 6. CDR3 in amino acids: CASSPTSELETQYF. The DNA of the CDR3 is TGTGCCAGCAGCCCGACTAGCGAATTAGAGACCCAGTACTTC.

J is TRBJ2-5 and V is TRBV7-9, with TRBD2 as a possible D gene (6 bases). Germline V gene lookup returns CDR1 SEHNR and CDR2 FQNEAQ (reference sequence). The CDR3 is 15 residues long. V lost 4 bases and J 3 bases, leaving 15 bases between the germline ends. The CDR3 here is CASSSQGTLKETQYF. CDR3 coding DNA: TGTGCCAGCAGCTCCCAAGGGACTCTTAAAGAGACCCAGTACTTC.

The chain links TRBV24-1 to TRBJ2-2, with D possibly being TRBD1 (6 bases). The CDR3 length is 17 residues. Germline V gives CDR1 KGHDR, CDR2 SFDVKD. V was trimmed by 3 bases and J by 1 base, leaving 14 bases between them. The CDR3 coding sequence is TGTGCCACCAGTGATCCCGGGGACATCAAGAACACCGGGGAGCTGTTTTTT. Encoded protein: CATSDPGDIKNTGELFF.

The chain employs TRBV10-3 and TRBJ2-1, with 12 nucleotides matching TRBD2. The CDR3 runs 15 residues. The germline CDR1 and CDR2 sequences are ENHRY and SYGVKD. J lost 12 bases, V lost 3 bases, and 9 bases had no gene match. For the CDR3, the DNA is TGTGCCATCAGTGAAGGGCTAGCGGGAGGGCCCGGGCAGTTCTTC. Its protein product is CAISEGLAGGPGQFF.

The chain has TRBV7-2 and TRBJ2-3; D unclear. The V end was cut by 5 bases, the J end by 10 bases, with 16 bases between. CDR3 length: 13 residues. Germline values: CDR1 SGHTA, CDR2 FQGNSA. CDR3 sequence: CASSPSEALPQYF. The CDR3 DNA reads TGTGCCAGCAGCCCCTCCGAGGCCCTTCCGCAGTATTTT. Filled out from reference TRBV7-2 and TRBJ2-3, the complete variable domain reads GAGVSQSPSNKVTEKGKDVELRCDPISGHTALYWYRQSLGQGLEFLIYFQGNSAPDKSGLPSDRFSAERTGGSVSTLTIQRTQQEDSAVYLCASSPSEALPQYFGPGTRLTVL.

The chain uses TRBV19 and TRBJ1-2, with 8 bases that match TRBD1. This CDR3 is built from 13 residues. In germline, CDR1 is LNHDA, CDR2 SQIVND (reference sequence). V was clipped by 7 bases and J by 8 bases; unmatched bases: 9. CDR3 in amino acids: CASTEFRGRGYTF. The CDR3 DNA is TGTGCCAGTACCGAATTCAGGGGGCGCGGCTACACCTTC.

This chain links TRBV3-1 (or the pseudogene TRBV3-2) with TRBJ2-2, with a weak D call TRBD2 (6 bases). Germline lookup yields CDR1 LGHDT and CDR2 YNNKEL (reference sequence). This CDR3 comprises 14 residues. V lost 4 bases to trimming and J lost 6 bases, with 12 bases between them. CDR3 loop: CASSPAGSPGELFF. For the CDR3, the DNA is TGTGCCAGCAGCCCCGCGGGGTCCCCCGGGGAGCTGTTTTTT.

The CDR3 DNA is TGTGCCAGCCGATCCAGGGAAGGGATTAAGAACACTGAAGCTTTCTTT. Its protein is CASRSREGIKNTEAFF. The V gene is TRBV27, the J gene TRBJ1-1; possible D gene TRBD1, 5 bases. Trimming shortened V by 8 bases and J by 1 base, and 20 bases separated the two germline ends. This CDR3 comprises 16 residues. From germline, CDR1 is MNHEY and CDR2 SMNVEV (reference sequence).

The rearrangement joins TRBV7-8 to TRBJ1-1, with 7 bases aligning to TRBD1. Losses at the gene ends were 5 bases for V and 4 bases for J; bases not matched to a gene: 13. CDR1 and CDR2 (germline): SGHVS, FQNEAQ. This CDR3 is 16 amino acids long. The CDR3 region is CASSLMDRRLVTEAFF. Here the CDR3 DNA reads TGTGCCAGCAGCCTGATGGACAGGAGGTTAGTCACTGAAGCTTTCTTT. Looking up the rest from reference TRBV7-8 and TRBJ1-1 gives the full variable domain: GAGVSQSPRYKVAKRGQDVALRCDPISGHVSLFWYQQALGQGPEFLTYFQNEAQLDKSGLPSDRFFAERPEGSVSTLKIQRTQQEDSAVYLCASSLMDRRLVTEAFFGQGTRLTVV.

The CDR3: CASSLYPGSSYNEQFF. The CDR3 coding sequence is TGCGCCAGCAGCTTGTATCCGGGATCCTCCTACAATGAGCAGTTCTTC. The chain combines TRBV5-1 with TRBJ2-1; possibly TRBD2 for D (5 bases). V lost 1 base to trimming and J lost 0 bases, with 11 bases between them. Germline V CDR1 and CDR2: SGHRS, YFSETQ. CDR3 length equals 16 residues.

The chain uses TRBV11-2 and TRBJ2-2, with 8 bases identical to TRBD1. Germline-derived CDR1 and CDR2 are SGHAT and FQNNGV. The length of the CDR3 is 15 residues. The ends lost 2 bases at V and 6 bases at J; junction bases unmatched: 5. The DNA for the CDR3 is TGTGCCAGCAGCTTAAAGGACAGGGTTGCCGGGGAGCTGTTTTTT. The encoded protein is CASSLKDRVAGELFF.

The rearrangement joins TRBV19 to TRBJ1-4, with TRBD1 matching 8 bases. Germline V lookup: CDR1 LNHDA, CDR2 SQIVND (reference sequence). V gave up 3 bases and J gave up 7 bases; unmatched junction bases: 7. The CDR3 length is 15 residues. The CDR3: CASSISTGVAEKLFF. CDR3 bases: TGTGCCAGTAGTATCTCGACAGGGGTGGCTGAAAAACTGTTTTTT.

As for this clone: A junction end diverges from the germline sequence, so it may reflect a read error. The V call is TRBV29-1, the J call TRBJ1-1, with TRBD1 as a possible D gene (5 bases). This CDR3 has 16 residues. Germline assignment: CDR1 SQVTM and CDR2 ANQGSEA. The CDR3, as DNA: TGCAGCGTTGGTCCTCTACTGGGGGGGGTGAACGCTGAAGCTTTCTTT. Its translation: CSVGPLLGGVNAEAFF.

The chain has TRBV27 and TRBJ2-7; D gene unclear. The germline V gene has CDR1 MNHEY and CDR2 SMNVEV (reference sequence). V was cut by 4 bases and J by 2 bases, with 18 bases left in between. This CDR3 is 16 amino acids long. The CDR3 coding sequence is TGTGCCAGCAGTTCCCCCTTGAGAACTCGAGCCTACGAGCAGTACTTC. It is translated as CASSSPLRTRAYEQYF.

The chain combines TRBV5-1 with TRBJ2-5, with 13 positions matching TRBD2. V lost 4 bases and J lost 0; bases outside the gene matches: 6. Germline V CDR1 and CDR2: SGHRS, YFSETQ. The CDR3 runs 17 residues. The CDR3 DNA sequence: TGCGCCAGCAGCAAAGGGACTAGCGGGATCAACCAAGAGACCCAGTACTTC. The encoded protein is CASSKGTSGINQETQYF.

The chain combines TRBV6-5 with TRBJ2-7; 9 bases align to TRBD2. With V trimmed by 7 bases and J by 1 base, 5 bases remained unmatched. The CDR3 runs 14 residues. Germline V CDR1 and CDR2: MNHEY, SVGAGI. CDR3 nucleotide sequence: TGTGCCAGCAAGCCGGGACTAGCATCCTACGAGCAGTACTTC. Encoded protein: CASKPGLASYEQYF.

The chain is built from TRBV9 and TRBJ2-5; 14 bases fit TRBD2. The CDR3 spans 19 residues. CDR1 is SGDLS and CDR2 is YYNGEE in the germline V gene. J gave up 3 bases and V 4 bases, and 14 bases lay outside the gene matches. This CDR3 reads CASSPLRLAGGRMEETQYF. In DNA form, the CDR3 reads TGTGCCAGCAGCCCCCTTCGACTAGCGGGAGGGAGAATGGAAGAGACCCAGTACTTC.

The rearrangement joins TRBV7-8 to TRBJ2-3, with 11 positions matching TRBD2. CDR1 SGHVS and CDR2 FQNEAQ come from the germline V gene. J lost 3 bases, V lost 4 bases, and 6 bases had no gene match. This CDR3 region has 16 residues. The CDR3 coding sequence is TGTGCCAGCAGCTACCCCCTAGCGGGAGGTACAGATACGCAGTATTTT. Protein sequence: CASSYPLAGGTDTQYF.

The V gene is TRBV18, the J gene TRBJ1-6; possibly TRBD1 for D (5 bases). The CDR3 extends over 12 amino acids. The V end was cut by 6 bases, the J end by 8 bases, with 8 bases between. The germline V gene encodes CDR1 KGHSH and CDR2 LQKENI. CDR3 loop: CASSLRDSPLHF. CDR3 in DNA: TGTGCCAGCTCCCTCAGGGATTCACCCCTCCACTTT.

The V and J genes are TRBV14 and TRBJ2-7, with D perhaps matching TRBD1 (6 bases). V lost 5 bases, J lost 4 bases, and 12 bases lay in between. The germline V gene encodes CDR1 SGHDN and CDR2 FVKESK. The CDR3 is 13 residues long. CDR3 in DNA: TGTGCCAGCAGCGACCCTGGACAGTACGAGCAGTACTTC. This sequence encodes CASSDPGQYEQYF.

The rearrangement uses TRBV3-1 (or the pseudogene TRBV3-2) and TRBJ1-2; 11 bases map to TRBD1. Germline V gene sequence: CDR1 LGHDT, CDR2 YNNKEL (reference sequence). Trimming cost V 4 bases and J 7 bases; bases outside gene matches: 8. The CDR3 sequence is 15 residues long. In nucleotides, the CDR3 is TGTGCCAGCAGCCTAAGGGACAGGGGGTTGGTTGGCTACACCTTC. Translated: CASSLRDRGLVGYTF.